The 28 T cell receptor beta chains listed next were all sequenced from one sample in a study of human T cells and chemical hapten exposure. As to time point: pre-sensitization, week 0. Specified treatment: therapeutic diphenylcyclopropenone sensitization with weekly scalp DPC. Using its own MiXCR run on the RACE reads, TCRdb lists one record per CDR3 protein. The data hold 250,000 or so distinct CDR3 sequences, with approximately 7.5% observed a single time. The material sequenced was whole blood, taken in connection with sensitization to the hapten diphenylcyclopropenone (DPC). Receptor source: a man younger than 30 with alopecia areata. Some clones in this sample may be carry-over from other donors' samples.

This clonotype was observed at least ten times. This rearrangement joins TRBV7-6 to TRBJ2-3; TRBD1 might be the D (5 bases). The V end was cut by 1 base, the J end by 2 bases, with 10 bases between. This CDR3 is built from 15 residues. Germline V gene data show CDR1 as SGHVS and CDR2 as FNYEAQ. CDR3 nucleotides: TGTGCCAGCAGCTTAGGAGCAGGGTACACAGATACGCAGTATTTT. Translating gives CASSLGAGYTDTQYF.

This clonotype was counted only a few times. The chain employs TRBV2 and TRBJ2-5; D not resolved. Germline loops: CDR1 SNHLY, CDR2 FYNNEI. The CDR3 extends over 11 amino acids. V was trimmed by 6 bases and J by 5 bases, leaving 7 bases between them. The CDR3 sequence is CASRKAETQYF. The CDR3, as DNA: TGTGCCAGCAGAAAGGCGGAGACCCAGTACTTC. The full variable domain, in which reference TRBV2 and TRBJ2-5 provide the parts outside the CDR3, is EPEVTQTPSHQVTQMGQEVILRCVPISNHLYFYWYRQILGQKVEFLVSFYNNEISEKSEIFDDQFSVERPDGSNFTLKIRSTKLEDSAMYFCASRKAETQYFGPGTRLLVL.

The V gene is TRBV11-1, the J gene TRBJ1-1, with D perhaps TRBD1 (5 bases). V gave up 8 bases and J gave up 1 base, with 11 bases separating them. The CDR3 covers 13 residues. Germline CDR1 SGHAT, CDR2 FQDESV (reference sequence). This CDR3 is CASVQGANTEAFF. The CDR3 region has the DNA TGTGCCAGCGTTCAGGGCGCGAACACTGAAGCTTTCTTT.

This clonotype appeared a single time. Possible read error: a much larger clone is one base away. The chain uses TRBV10-3 and TRBJ1-6; possibly TRBD1 for D (6 bases). Looked up from germline, CDR1 is ENHRY and CDR2 is SYGVKD. There are 15 residues in the CDR3. The CDR3 reads CAIRESGAGRSPLHF. Here the CDR3 DNA reads TGTGCCATCCGTGAGTCGGGGGCAGGGCGATCACCCCTCCACTTT.

This clonotype showed up many times. The chain is built from TRBV9 and TRBJ2-7; a weak D match, TRBD1 (5 bases). V lost 0 bases and J 1 base, leaving 11 bases between the germline ends. Looked up from germline, CDR1 is SGDLS and CDR2 is YYNGEE. The CDR3 has 15 residues. CDR3 amino acids: CASSVEGVSSYEQYF. The CDR3 DNA follows: TGTGCCAGCAGCGTAGAAGGGGTCTCATCCTACGAGCAGTACTTC.

V usage is TRBV5-4 and J usage is TRBJ2-7; a weak D match, TRBD2 (6 bases). V shed 3 bases and J shed 5 bases, with 18 bases lying between them. Germline V gene lookup returns CDR1 SGHNT and CDR2 YYREEE (reference sequence). This CDR3 is 15 amino acids long. The CDR3 nucleotides read TGTGCCAGCAGCTCCCCGGGACTCCGAAGGGACGAGCAGTACTTC. Protein product: CASSSPGLRRDEQYF. The full variable domain, completed using reference TRBV5-4 and TRBJ2-7, is ETGVTQSPTHLIKTRGQQVTLRCSSQSGHNTVSWYQQALGQGPQFIFQYYREEENGRGNFPPRFSGLQFPNYSSELNVNALELDDSALYLCASSSPGLRRDEQYFGPGTRLTVT.

The chain is built from TRBV11-2 and TRBJ1-2; D is perhaps TRBD1 (5 bases). Germline assignment: CDR1 SGHAT and CDR2 FQNNGV. The CDR3 extends over 16 amino acids. V lost 5 bases and J lost 4, with 20 bases in between. This chain's CDR3 is CASSHRHGAQSYGYTF. CDR3 nucleotides: TGTGCCAGCAGCCACAGACATGGGGCGCAAAGCTATGGCTACACCTTC.

This clonotype was seen more than once but under ten times. The chain uses TRBV4-3 and TRBJ1-5, with D perhaps TRBD1 (5 bases). The CDR3 has 15 amino acids. The V gene lost 1 base and the J gene lost 3 bases, with 10 bases spanning the gap. CDR1 is LGHNA and CDR2 is YSLEER in the germline V gene. The CDR3 here is CASSQVTGANQPQHF. The CDR3 DNA reads as TGCGCCAGCAGCCAAGTAACAGGTGCCAATCAGCCCCAGCATTTT.

This chain links TRBV20-1 with TRBJ1-1; D is unclear. V dropped 4 bases and J dropped 2 bases, with 5 bases sitting between them. Germline values: CDR1 DFQATT, CDR2 SNEGSKA (reference sequence). The CDR3 extends over 11 amino acids. The CDR3 DNA reads as TGCAGTGCTAAGGCTAACACTGAAGCTTTCTTT. It specifies CSAKANTEAFF.

This chain uses TRBV20-1 with TRBJ1-5; no reliable D call. CDR1 is DFQATT, CDR2 SNEGSKA, per germline (reference sequence). The CDR3 has 13 residues. Trimming shortened V by 5 bases and J by 5 bases, and 13 bases separated the two germline ends. This CDR3 reads CSAWTGGYQPQHF. CDR3 nucleotides: TGCAGTGCTTGGACCGGAGGGTATCAGCCCCAGCATTTT.

The V and J genes are TRBV28 and TRBJ2-7; no clear D. The CDR3 is 15 amino acids. Germline-derived CDR1 and CDR2 are MDHEN and SYDVKM. V shed 7 bases and J shed 2 bases, with 18 bases lying between them. CDR3 in DNA: TGTGCCAGCATTGGGTCCTCGATCCCTACCTACGAGCAGTACTTC. It codes for CASIGSSIPTYEQYF.

This clonotype was found many times. The genes are TRBV18 and TRBJ2-1; the match to TRBD1 covers 7 bases. Trimming removed 0 bases from V and 6 bases from J; junction bases left unmatched: 5. The CDR3 is made up of 15 amino acids. Germline loops: CDR1 KGHSH, CDR2 LQKENI. CDR3 in DNA: TGTGCCAGCTCACCACCGACAGGGAACTCCAATGAGCAGTTCTTC. Its protein is CASSPPTGNSNEQFF.

This clonotype has ten or more counts. The rearrangement links TRBV5-4 to TRBJ1-1, with a tentative D call TRBD1 (5 bases). The CDR3 runs 15 residues. The V and J ends lost 6 bases and 6 bases respectively, with 21 bases between them. Per germline, CDR1 SGHNT and CDR2 YYREEE (reference sequence). CDR3 nucleotides: TGTGCCAGCACCTCTATGGGGCGGTCTAAGGCTGAAGCTTTCTTT. It specifies CASTSMGRSKAEAFF.

This clonotype was seen a few times. CDR3 coding DNA: TGTGCCATGGGGAGTGGCTCTGGGGCCAACGTCCTGACTTTC. It specifies CAMGSGSGANVLTF. The gene calls are TRBV10-3 and TRBJ2-6, with TRBD2 as a possible D gene (5 bases). V was clipped by 9 bases and J by 0 bases, with 9 bases between them. The CDR3 length is 14 residues. Germline CDR1 ENHRY, CDR2 SYGVKD.

This clonotype was recorded a few times. The J gene is TRBJ1-5, the V gene TRBV6-2 or TRBV6-3, with 7 bases aligning to TRBD1. Unmatched junction bases numbered 7, after V lost 5 bases and J lost 15 bases. The germline V gene encodes CDR1 MNHEY and CDR2 SVGEGT. This CDR3 has 11 amino acids. The chain's CDR3 is CASSQGGAGHF. The CDR3 nucleotides read TGTGCCAGCAGTCAAGGGGGCGCGGGGCATTTT.

This clonotype showed up many times. The chain recombines TRBV12-3 or TRBV12-4 with TRBJ1-3, with 8 nucleotides matching TRBD1. Unmatched junction bases numbered 5, after V lost 6 bases and J lost 4 bases. CDR3 length: 14 amino acids. The CDR3, as DNA: TGTGCCAGCAGCCGCAGGGGGCTAGGAAACACCATATATTTT. Protein product: CASSRRGLGNTIYF.

This clonotype was detected many times. The chain combines TRBV28 with TRBJ2-5; D is possibly TRBD1 or TRBD2 (5 bases each). Germline-derived CDR1 and CDR2 are MDHEN and SYDVKM. CDR3 length: 14 residues. Trimming left V 4 bases short and J 2 bases short, with 11 bases between. The CDR3 spells CASSSGTAQETQYF. For the CDR3, the DNA is TGTGCCAGCAGTTCCGGGACGGCGCAAGAGACCCAGTACTTC.

This clonotype was counted a few times. V is TRBV20-1 and J is TRBJ2-7, with D unclear. The CDR3 spans 10 residues. CDR1 and CDR2 from the germline V gene are DFQATT and SNEGSKA (reference sequence). V lost 2 bases and J lost 6, with 5 bases in between. The CDR3 nucleotides are TGCAGTGCTAGACTAGGCGAGCAGTACTTC. Encoded protein: CSARLGEQYF.

This clonotype has just a few counts. The V call is TRBV6-6, the J call TRBJ1-3; TRBD1 agrees at 10 bases. The V and J ends lost 2 bases and 4 bases, in that order; junction bases with no gene match: 8. The CDR3 sequence is 17 residues long. Germline CDR1 reads MNHNY; CDR2 reads SVGAGI (reference sequence). In DNA, the CDR3 is TGTGCCAGCAGTTACCCCCCGGGACAGGGGAAAGGAAACACCATATATTTT. Its protein product is CASSYPPGQGKGNTIYF.

This clonotype has ten or more counts. The chain combines TRBV4-3 with TRBJ1-1, with D perhaps matching TRBD1 (5 bases). There are 15 residues in the CDR3. Germline loops: CDR1 LGHNA, CDR2 YSLEER. V shed 4 bases and J shed 7 bases, with 19 bases lying between them. The CDR3 spells CASSPNPLSDSEAFF. The CDR3 DNA is TGCGCCAGCAGCCCCAATCCATTATCCGACAGTGAAGCTTTCTTT.

In its sample, this clonotype was seen many times. V and J are TRBV3-1 and TRBJ2-3, with D hard to call. This CDR3 is built from 14 residues. V lost 1 base to trimming and J lost 0 bases, with 5 bases between them. CDR1 LGHDT and CDR2 YNNKEL come from the germline V gene (reference sequence). The CDR3 sequence is CASSQARSTDTQYF. The CDR3 nucleotides are TGTGCCAGCAGCCAAGCCAGAAGCACAGATACGCAGTATTTT.

This chain connects TRBV20-1 to TRBJ1-1; tentatively, D is TRBD1 (6 bases). The germline V gene has CDR1 DFQATT and CDR2 SNEGSKA (reference sequence). The CDR3 is 14 amino acids. Trimming took 2 bases from V and 1 from J, leaving 11 bases between them. This CDR3 is CSARTQGQNTEAFF. DNA of the CDR3: TGCAGTGCTAGAACGCAGGGGCAGAACACTGAAGCTTTCTTT.

This clonotype was detected a few times. The V and J genes are TRBV24-1 and TRBJ2-7; D could derive from TRBD1 or TRBD2 (7 bases each). In germline, CDR1 is KGHDR, CDR2 SFDVKD. Deletions cut 5 bases from V and 4 bases from J, with 23 bases between. The CDR3 contains 17 residues. CDR3 residues: CATSAAWGGQHFYEQYV. The CDR3, as DNA: TGTGCCACCAGTGCTGCATGGGGGGGACAGCATTTTTACGAGCAGTACGTC.

This clonotype was seen more than once but under ten times. The J gene is TRBJ1-1, the V gene TRBV10-3; no clear D gene. The CDR3 totals 14 residues. CDR1 and CDR2 (germline): ENHRY, SYGVKD. Deletions cut 3 bases from V and 4 bases from J, with 12 bases between. The CDR3: CAISEGPPATEAFF. The CDR3 nucleotides read TGTGCCATCAGTGAAGGGCCCCCGGCCACTGAAGCTTTCTTT.

The J gene is TRBJ1-2, the V gene TRBV7-8; 8 positions agree with TRBD1. Germline trimming cut 2 bases from V and 4 bases from J; bases unmatched to any gene: 12. The CDR3 is 17 residues long. Germline V gene sequence: CDR1 SGHVS, CDR2 FQNEAQ. CDR3 amino acids: CASSLRSRGHVSYGYTF. The DNA of the CDR3 is TGTGCCAGCAGCTTAAGGTCCAGGGGGCATGTGTCCTATGGCTACACCTTC.

This chain links TRBV28 with TRBJ1-1, with TRBD1 as a possible D gene (5 bases). Germline assignment: CDR1 MDHEN and CDR2 SYDVKM. Trimming removed 1 base from V and 4 bases from J, with 13 bases in between. CDR3 length: 15 amino acids. CDR3 sequence (DNA): TGTGCCAGCAGTTTATCATGGGGCGGCGGCACTGAAGCTTTCTTT. Its protein product is CASSLSWGGGTEAFF. The whole variable domain, filled in from reference TRBV28 and TRBJ1-1, reads DVKVTQSSRYLVKRTGEKVFLECVQDMDHENMFWYRQDPGLGLRLIYFSYDVKMKEKGDIPEGYSVSREKKERFSLILESASTNQTSMYLCASSLSWGGGTEAFFGQGTRLTVV.

There are a few counts of this clonotype. The rearrangement uses TRBV12-3 or TRBV12-4 and TRBJ1-4; tentatively, D is TRBD1 (6 bases). The CDR3 covers 14 residues. Trimming took off 6 bases at V and 0 bases at J, with 8 bases between the two ends. The CDR3 sequence is CASSGTSTNEKLFF. The CDR3, as DNA: TGTGCCAGCAGCGGGACATCAACTAATGAAAAACTGTTTTTT.

The chain is built from TRBV29-1 and TRBJ2-3; D is unclear. The CDR3 runs 15 residues. Per germline, CDR1 SQVTM and CDR2 ANQGSEA. The V end lost 0 bases, the J end lost 4 bases, and 14 bases lay between the germline ends. The CDR3 loop is CSVEEFTSPPDTQYF. DNA for the CDR3: TGCAGCGTTGAAGAATTCACGTCCCCTCCAGATACGCAGTATTTT.